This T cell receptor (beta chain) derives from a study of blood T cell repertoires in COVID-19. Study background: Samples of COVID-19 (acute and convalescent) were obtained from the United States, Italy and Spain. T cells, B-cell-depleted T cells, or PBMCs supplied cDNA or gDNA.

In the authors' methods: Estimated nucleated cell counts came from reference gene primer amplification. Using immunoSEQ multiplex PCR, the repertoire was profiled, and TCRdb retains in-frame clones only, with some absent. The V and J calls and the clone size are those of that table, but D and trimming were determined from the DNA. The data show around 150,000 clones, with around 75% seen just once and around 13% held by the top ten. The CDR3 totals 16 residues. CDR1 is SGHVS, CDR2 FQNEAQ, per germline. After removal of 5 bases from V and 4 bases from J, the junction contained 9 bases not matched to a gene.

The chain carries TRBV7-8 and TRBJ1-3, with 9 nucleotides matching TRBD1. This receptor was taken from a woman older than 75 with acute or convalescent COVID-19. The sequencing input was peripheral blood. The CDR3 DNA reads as TGTGCCAGCAGCCCCGGGACAGGGACGGAGGGAAACACCATATATTTT. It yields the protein CASSPGTGTEGNTIYF.